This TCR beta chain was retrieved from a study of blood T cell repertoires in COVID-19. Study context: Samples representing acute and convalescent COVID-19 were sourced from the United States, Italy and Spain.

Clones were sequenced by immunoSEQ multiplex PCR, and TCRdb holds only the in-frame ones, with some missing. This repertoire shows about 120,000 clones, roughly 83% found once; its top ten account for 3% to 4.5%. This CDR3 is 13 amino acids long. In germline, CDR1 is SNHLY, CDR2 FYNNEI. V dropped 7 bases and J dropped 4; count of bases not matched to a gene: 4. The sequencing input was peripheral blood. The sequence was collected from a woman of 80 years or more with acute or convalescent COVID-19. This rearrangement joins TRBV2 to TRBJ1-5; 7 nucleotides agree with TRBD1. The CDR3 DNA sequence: TGTGCCAGCATTAGGGACAGTAATCAGCCCCAGCATTTT. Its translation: CASIRDSNQPQHF.